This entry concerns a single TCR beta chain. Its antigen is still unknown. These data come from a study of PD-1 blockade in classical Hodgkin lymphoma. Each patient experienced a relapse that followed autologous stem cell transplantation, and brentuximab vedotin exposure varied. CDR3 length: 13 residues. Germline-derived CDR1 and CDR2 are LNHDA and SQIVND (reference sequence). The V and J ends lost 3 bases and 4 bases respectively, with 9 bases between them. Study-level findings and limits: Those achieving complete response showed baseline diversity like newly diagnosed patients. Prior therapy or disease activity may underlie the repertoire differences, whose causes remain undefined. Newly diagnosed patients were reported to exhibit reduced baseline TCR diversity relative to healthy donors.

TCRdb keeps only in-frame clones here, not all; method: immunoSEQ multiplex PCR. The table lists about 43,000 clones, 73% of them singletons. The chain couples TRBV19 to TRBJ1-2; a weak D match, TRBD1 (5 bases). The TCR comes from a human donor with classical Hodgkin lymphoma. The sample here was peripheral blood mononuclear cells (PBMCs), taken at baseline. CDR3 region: CASSIDSSYGYTF. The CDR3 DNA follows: TGTGCCAGTAGTATTGACAGCTCCTATGGCTACACCTTC.